This TCR beta chain appears in the sequencing data of a study of blood T cells in healthy people across ages. The study's findings and limits: Higher diversity and more naive CD4+ cells were features of long-lived donors, compared to aged donors.

In its sample, this clonotype was seen a few times. Its antigen is still unknown. The CDR3 extends over 14 amino acids. Trimming removed 1 base at V and 8 bases at J, with 14 bases between. Germline V gives CDR1 SGHDN, CDR2 FVKESK. It was with a sample-barcoded 5' primer and a J-beta primer mix that a second PCR of roughly 7 to 12 cycles was run. TCRdb passed the 5' RACE reads through MiXCR, listing each CDR3 protein once. Among 1.2 million to 1.5 million distinct CDR3 sequences listed, approximately 60% were seen once. The sample consisted of blood. The J gene is TRBJ1-2, the V gene TRBV14; D is unclear. The receptor's source is a man in his late teens or twenties in good health. CDR3 amino acids: CASSQGAGLRGYTF. CDR3 bases: TGTGCCAGCAGCCAAGGTGCCGGTTTAAGAGGCTACACCTTC.